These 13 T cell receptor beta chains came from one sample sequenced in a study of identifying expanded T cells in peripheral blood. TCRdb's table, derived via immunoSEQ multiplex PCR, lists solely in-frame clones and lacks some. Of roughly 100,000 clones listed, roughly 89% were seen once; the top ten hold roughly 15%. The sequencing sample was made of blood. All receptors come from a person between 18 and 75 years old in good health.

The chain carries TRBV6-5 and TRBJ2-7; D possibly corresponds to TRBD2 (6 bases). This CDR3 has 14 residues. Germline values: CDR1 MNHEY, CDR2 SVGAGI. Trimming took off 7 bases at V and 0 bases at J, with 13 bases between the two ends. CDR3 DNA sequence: TGTGCCAGCAAATTGATCGGGAGCTCCTACGAGCAGTACTTC. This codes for CASKLIGSSYEQYF.

For the CDR3, the DNA is TGCGCCAGCAGTCAACCCGCTAGGGGGGACGAGCAGTACTTC. This translates into CASSQPARGDEQYF. The chain combines TRBV23-1 with TRBJ2-7; possibly TRBD1 or TRBD2 for D (6 bases each). TRBV23-1 is filed as an ORF, its function uncertain. Trimming took off 2 bases at V and 5 bases at J, with 13 bases between the two ends. This CDR3 is built from 14 residues.

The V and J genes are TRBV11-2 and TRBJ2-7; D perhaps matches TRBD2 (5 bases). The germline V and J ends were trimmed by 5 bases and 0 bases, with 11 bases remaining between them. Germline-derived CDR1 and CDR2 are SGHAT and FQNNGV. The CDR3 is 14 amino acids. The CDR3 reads CASSKTTSSYEQYF. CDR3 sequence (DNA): TGTGCCAGCAGCAAGACTACAAGCTCCTACGAGCAGTACTTC.

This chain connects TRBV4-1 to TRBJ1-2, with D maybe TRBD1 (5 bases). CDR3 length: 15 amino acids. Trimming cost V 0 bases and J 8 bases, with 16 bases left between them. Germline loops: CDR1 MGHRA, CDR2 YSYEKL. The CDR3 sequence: CASSQERQTGRGYTF. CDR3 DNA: TGCGCCAGCAGCCAAGAAAGACAAACAGGTCGGGGCTACACCTTC.

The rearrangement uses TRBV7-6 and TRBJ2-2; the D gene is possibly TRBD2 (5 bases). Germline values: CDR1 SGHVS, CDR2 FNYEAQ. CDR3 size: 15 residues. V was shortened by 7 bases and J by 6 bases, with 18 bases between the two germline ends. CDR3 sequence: CASTEGRAVPGELFF. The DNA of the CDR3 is TGTGCCAGCACCGAGGGCCGGGCGGTCCCCGGGGAGCTGTTTTTT.

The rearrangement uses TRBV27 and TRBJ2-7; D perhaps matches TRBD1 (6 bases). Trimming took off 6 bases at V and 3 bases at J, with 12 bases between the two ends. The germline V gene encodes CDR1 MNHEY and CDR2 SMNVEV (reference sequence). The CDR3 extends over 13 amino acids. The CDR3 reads CASRVTGYYEQYF. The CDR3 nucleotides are TGTGCCAGCAGAGTTACAGGGTACTACGAGCAGTACTTC.

The CDR3 DNA follows: TGCGCCAGCAGAAAATCGGGACTAGCGGGGCCAAGCTCCTACGAGCAGTACTTC. This translates into CASRKSGLAGPSSYEQYF. The J gene is TRBJ2-7, the V gene TRBV5-1; 13 bases match TRBD2. The CDR3 has 18 amino acids. Germline trimming cut 5 bases from V and 0 bases from J; bases unmatched to any gene: 11. Germline CDR1 and CDR2: SGHRS and YFSETQ.

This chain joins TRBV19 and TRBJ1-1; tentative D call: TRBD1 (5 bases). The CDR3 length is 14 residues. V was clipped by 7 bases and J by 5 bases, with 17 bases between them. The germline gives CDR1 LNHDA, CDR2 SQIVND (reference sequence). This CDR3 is CASTQGVRRTEAFF. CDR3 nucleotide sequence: TGTGCCAGTACCCAAGGGGTCAGGCGGACTGAAGCTTTCTTT.

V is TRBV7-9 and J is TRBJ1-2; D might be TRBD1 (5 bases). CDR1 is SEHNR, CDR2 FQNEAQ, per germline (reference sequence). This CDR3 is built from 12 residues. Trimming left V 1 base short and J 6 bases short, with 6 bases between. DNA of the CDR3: TGTGCCAGCAGCTTAGGACAGCATGGCTACACCTTC. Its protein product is CASSLGQHGYTF.

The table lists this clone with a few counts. This CDR3 reads CASSPDDSPLHF. The DNA for the CDR3 is TGTGCCAGCTCACCGGATGATTCACCCCTCCACTTT. The J gene is TRBJ1-6, the V gene TRBV18; D gene uncertain. Germline CDR1 is KGHSH and CDR2 is LQKENI. Trimming left V 3 bases short and J 8 bases short, with 5 bases between. This CDR3 contains 12 residues.

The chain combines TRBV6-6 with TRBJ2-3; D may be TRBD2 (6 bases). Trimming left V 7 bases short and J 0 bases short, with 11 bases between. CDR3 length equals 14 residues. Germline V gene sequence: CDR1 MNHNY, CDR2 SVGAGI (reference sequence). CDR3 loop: CASIPSDSTDTQYF. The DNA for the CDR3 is TGTGCCAGCATCCCTAGCGATAGCACAGATACGCAGTATTTT.

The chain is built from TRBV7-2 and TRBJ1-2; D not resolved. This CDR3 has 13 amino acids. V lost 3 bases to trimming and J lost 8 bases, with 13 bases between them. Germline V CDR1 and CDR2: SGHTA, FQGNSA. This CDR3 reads CASSFSRRRGYTF. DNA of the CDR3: TGTGCCAGCAGCTTTTCGAGGAGGAGAGGCTACACCTTC.

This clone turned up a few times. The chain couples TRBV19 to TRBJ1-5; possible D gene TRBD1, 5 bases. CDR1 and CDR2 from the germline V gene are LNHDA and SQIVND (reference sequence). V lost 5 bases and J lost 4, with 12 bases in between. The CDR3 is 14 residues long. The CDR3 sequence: CASSVTDTNQPQHF. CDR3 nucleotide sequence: TGTGCCAGTAGTGTGACGGACACAAATCAGCCCCAGCATTTT.